These 12 T cell receptor beta chains share one sample of origin, sequenced in a study of early T cells in non-severe SARS-CoV-2 infection. Each CDR3 protein gets one entry after TCRdb re-called the 5' RACE reads with MiXCR. Of some 48,000 distinct CDR3 sequences listed, about 7.8% are singletons. Sequencing was carried out using whole blood. The source of these receptors is an adult who was a healthcare worker with PCR-confirmed SARS-CoV-2 infection or an uninfected control (not recorded which).

The chain is built from TRBV7-9 and TRBJ1-1, with D tentatively TRBD1 (6 bases). Germline V lookup: CDR1 SEHNR, CDR2 FQNEAQ (reference sequence). With 3 bases removed from V and 10 bases from J, the gap between germline ends came to 15 bases. The CDR3 is made up of 13 amino acids. Here the CDR3 DNA reads TGTGCCAGCAGCTTCACAGGGACCGATGGAGCTTTCTTT. Protein sequence: CASSFTGTDGAFF.

This clonotype has at least ten counts. This chain connects TRBV28 to TRBJ2-5; unclear D gene. The germline V gene encodes CDR1 MDHEN and CDR2 SYDVKM. V was shortened by 1 base and J by 6 bases, with 12 bases between the two germline ends. The CDR3 spans 14 residues. The CDR3 DNA reads as TGTGCCAGCAGTTTATATCAGGATTTGCAGACCCAGTACTTC. Protein product: CASSLYQDLQTQYF.

In its sample, this clonotype was seen many times. The rearrangement joins TRBV13 to TRBJ1-4, with 12 bases fitting TRBD1. The V gene's germline CDR1 is PRHDT and CDR2 FYEKMQ (reference sequence). CDR3 size: 18 residues. The ends lost 3 bases at V and 3 bases at J; junction bases unmatched: 8. DNA for the CDR3: TGTGCCAGCAGCTTCCACCGGGACAGGGGGCTAGCTAATGAAAAACTGTTTTTT. As protein: CASSFHRDRGLANEKLFF.

This chain connects TRBV7-2 to TRBJ2-1; D is possibly TRBD2 (5 bases). Trimming left V 5 bases short and J 4 bases short, with 15 bases between. Germline CDR1 SGHTA, CDR2 FQGNSA. The CDR3 contains 15 residues. As DNA, the CDR3 is TGTGCCAGCAGCCTCCGGGGAAGGAATTACAATGAGCAGTTCTTC. Protein sequence: CASSLRGRNYNEQFF.

Ten or more counts support this clonotype. The V gene is TRBV6-1, the J gene TRBJ2-5; no clear D. Germline V CDR1 and CDR2: MNHNS, SASEGT. This CDR3 has 15 residues. Trimming shortened V by 2 bases and J by 0 bases, and 10 bases separated the two germline ends. CDR3 DNA sequence: TGTGCCAGCAGTGAAAGGCACCAGTACCAAGAGACCCAGTACTTC. Amino acids: CASSERHQYQETQYF.

CDR3 loop: CASSSPGLEAYEQYF. CDR3 bases: TGCGCCAGCAGCTCCCCGGGACTAGAAGCCTACGAGCAGTACTTC. This sequence joins TRBV5-1 and TRBJ2-7; 8 nucleotides agree with TRBD2. With V trimmed by 3 bases and J by 2 bases, 7 bases remained unmatched. Germline CDR1 SGHRS, CDR2 YFSETQ. The CDR3 spans 15 residues.

This clonotype was counted at least ten times. V usage is TRBV5-1 and J usage is TRBJ1-1, with D possibly TRBD1 on 6 matching bases. This CDR3 is built from 13 residues. Germline lookup yields CDR1 SGHRS and CDR2 YFSETQ. V lost 0 bases and J 6 bases, leaving 9 bases between the germline ends. CDR3 in amino acids: CASSLEGGAEAFF. The CDR3 region has the DNA TGCGCCAGCAGCTTGGAAGGGGGGGCTGAAGCTTTCTTT.

The CDR3 loop reads CASSLGRVGELFF. The CDR3 DNA reads TGTGCCAGCAGCTTAGGCCGGGTCGGGGAGCTGTTTTTT. The chain recombines TRBV11-2 with TRBJ2-2; D remains ambiguous. This CDR3 comprises 13 residues. Germline V gene sequence: CDR1 SGHAT, CDR2 FQNNGV. The V end was cut by 1 base, the J end by 7 bases, with 7 bases between.

This clonotype showed up just a few times. The V call is TRBV5-1, the J call TRBJ2-3; the match to TRBD1 covers 7 bases. Germline V gene data show CDR1 as SGHRS and CDR2 as YFSETQ. The CDR3 is made up of 16 amino acids. With 3 bases clipped from V and 0 bases from J, the junction kept 7 bases outside the gene matches. Written as DNA, the CDR3 is TGCGCCAGCAGCTCACAGGGGACCCCTAGCACAGATACGCAGTATTTT. This gives the protein CASSSQGTPSTDTQYF.

This clonotype occurred many times. The J gene is TRBJ1-1, the V gene TRBV4-3, with D unresolved. Germline V gene lookup returns CDR1 LGHNA and CDR2 YSLEER. Trimming stripped 0 bases from V and 2 bases from J, with 10 bases between. The CDR3 length is 15 residues. CDR3 sequence reads: CASSQELGLNTEAFF. The CDR3 bases are TGCGCCAGCAGCCAAGAATTGGGTCTCAACACTGAAGCTTTCTTT.

This clonotype was observed many times. The chain couples TRBV12-3 or TRBV12-4 to TRBJ2-3, with 9 positions matching TRBD1. The CDR3 is 15 residues long. With V trimmed by 6 bases and J by 1 base, 5 bases remained unmatched. The CDR3 bases are TGTGCCAGCAGCCGAACAGGGGGCGGCACAGATACGCAGTATTTT. Residues: CASSRTGGGTDTQYF.

This rearrangement joins TRBV12-3 or TRBV12-4 to TRBJ2-5, with 9 positions matching TRBD1. This CDR3 spans 13 amino acids. V was clipped by 6 bases and J by 5 bases; unmatched bases: 4. CDR3 amino acids: CASRPTGGETQYF. CDR3 nucleotides: TGTGCCAGCAGACCGACAGGGGGTGAGACCCAGTACTTC.